This TCR beta chain is drawn from a study of PD-1 blockade in classical Hodgkin lymphoma. The germline V gene has CDR1 MNHEY and CDR2 SVGAGI. The CDR3 has 13 residues. V was cut by 4 bases and J by 7 bases, with 10 bases left in between. The time point is: cycle 4 day 1 (C4D1), after 6 weeks of nivolumab. All patients relapsed after autologous stem cell transplantation, and brentuximab vedotin exposure varied. This clone was observed a few times. Its cognate antigen is unknown. Findings of the study overall: Partial responders and progressors had significantly lower baseline TCR diversity. By C4D1, diversity of CD4+ TCRs had risen significantly, whereas that of CD8+ TCRs had not. Factors driving the repertoire differences, possibly disease activity or prior therapy, remain undefined.

Data came from immunoSEQ multiplex PCR; TCRdb stores just in-frame clones and leaves some out. The data contain approximately 44,000 clones, around 74% of them singletons. The source is a human donor with classical Hodgkin lymphoma. Sequencing used peripheral blood mononuclear cells (PBMCs), obtained before the fourth cycle of nivolumab. The rearrangement uses TRBV6-5 and TRBJ1-4; D not certain. The CDR3 DNA reads TGTGCCAGCAGTTTTAGCCCAGGTGAAAAACTGTTTTTT. Translated, it gives CASSFSPGEKLFF.